These 16 T cell receptor beta chains were all obtained from the same sample, sequenced in a study of T cells in Graves' hyperthyroidism and ophthalmopathy. What was amplified from RNA transcripts were TCR beta CDR3 regions. HTBI primers drove first-round RT-PCR of the TCR CDR3. TCRdb recomputed calls from the multiplex PCR reads with MiXCR, one row per CDR3 protein. This repertoire shows 450,000 to 600,000 distinct CDR3 sequences, roughly 15% found once; its top ten account for more than 11%. The sample comprised blood. These receptor sequences come from a woman between 35 and 50 years old with Graves' hyperthyroidism.

This clonotype was recorded at least ten times. The chain combines TRBV2 with TRBJ1-5, with 11 bases lining up with TRBD1. Germline values: CDR1 SNHLY, CDR2 FYNNEI. The junction had 4 bases not matched to a gene; V was cut back by 3 bases and J by 6 bases. This CDR3 region has 15 residues. The DNA of the CDR3 is TGTGCCAGCAGTGATGTAGGGACAGGGGGTCAGCCCCAGCATTTT. It yields the protein CASSDVGTGGQPQHF.

This clonotype was seen more than once but under ten times. A read error may account for a junction end that differs from germline. The chain links TRBV20-1 to TRBJ1-6; D possibly corresponds to TRBD1 (6 bases). CDR1 and CDR2 (germline): DFQATT, SNEGSKA (reference sequence). The CDR3 loop spans 11 amino acids. The CDR3 sequence is CSARGGQALDF. The CDR3 nucleotides are TGCAGTGCTAGAGGGGGACAAGCCCTTGACTTT.

The table lists this clonotype with many counts. The chain has TRBV20-1 and TRBJ2-1, with TRBD2 matching 15 bases. J lost 2 bases, V lost 6 bases, and 8 bases had no gene match. This CDR3 is 17 amino acids long. The germline V gene has CDR1 DFQATT and CDR2 SNEGSKA (reference sequence). The CDR3 loop reads CSATGTSGRRTYNEQFF. CDR3 DNA: TGCAGTGCGACCGGGACTAGCGGGAGGAGGACCTACAATGAGCAGTTCTTC.

Many counts were recorded for this clonotype. CDR3: CAISDPGQVNYGYTF. CDR3 bases: TGTGCCATCAGTGACCCGGGACAGGTGAACTATGGCTACACCTTC. The chain employs TRBV10-3 and TRBJ1-2; the match to TRBD1 covers 8 bases. The trim removed 3 bases at V and 2 bases at J, leaving 5 bases unmatched. CDR3 size: 15 residues. CDR1 and CDR2 from the germline V gene are ENHRY and SYGVKD.

This clonotype was picked up many times. The chain combines TRBV3-1 with TRBJ1-6; no firm D call. CDR1 is LGHDT, CDR2 YNNKEL, per germline (reference sequence). CDR3 length: 16 residues. V lost 2 bases and J lost 5, with 13 bases in between. DNA of the CDR3: TGTGCCAGCAGCCAAAATAGCCGAGCCGATAATTCACCCCTCCACTTT. It codes for CASSQNSRADNSPLHF.

This clonotype was found many times. The genes are TRBV7-9 and TRBJ2-7, with D possibly being TRBD1 (5 bases). V dropped 3 bases and J dropped 0 bases, with 9 bases sitting between them. CDR1 is SEHNR, CDR2 FQNEAQ, per germline (reference sequence). This CDR3 has 14 amino acids. This chain's CDR3 is CASSFPDTSYEQYF. CDR3 sequence (DNA): TGTGCCAGCAGCTTTCCGGACACCTCCTACGAGCAGTACTTC.

The sample holds a few counts of this clonotype. The chain joins TRBV29-1 to TRBJ2-2; D not resolved. The ends were cut back, 4 bases at V and 4 bases at J, with 13 bases in the middle. The germline V gene encodes CDR1 SQVTM and CDR2 ANQGSEA. CDR3 size: 14 residues. The CDR3 loop is CSVGASKATGELFF. CDR3 DNA: TGCAGCGTTGGAGCTAGTAAAGCCACCGGGGAGCTGTTTTTT.

V gene TRBV19 combines with J gene TRBJ2-1; possibly TRBD1 for D (8 bases). Looked up from germline, CDR1 is LNHDA and CDR2 is SQIVND (reference sequence). Deletions cut 3 bases from V and 3 bases from J, with 12 bases between. The CDR3 consists of 15 residues. The CDR3 nucleotides read TGTGCCAGTAGTATGGGAGGGACAGGCTACAATGAGCAGTTCTTC. It yields the protein CASSMGGTGYNEQFF.

This clonotype was seen only a few times. This may stem from a read error, because a much larger clone lies one nucleotide away. This sequence joins TRBV28 and TRBJ1-1; D is unclear. Germline assignment: CDR1 MDHEN and CDR2 SYDVKM. V was trimmed by 5 bases and J by 2 bases, leaving 6 bases between them. The CDR3 has 12 residues. In DNA, the CDR3 is TGTGCCAGCAGTATTATAAACACTGAAGCTTTCTTT. The encoded protein is CASSIINTEAFF.

This clonotype was seen more than once but under ten times. The rearrangement uses TRBV5-1 and TRBJ1-2, with unresolved D. The V end was cut by 4 bases, the J end by 8 bases, with 12 bases between. This CDR3 spans 12 amino acids. Germline V gives CDR1 SGHRS, CDR2 YFSETQ. The CDR3, as DNA: TGCGCCAGCAGCATGGGTATGGAGGGCTACACCTTC. Its translation is CASSMGMEGYTF.

The chain has TRBV28 and TRBJ2-3, with 8 bases matching TRBD2. The CDR3 totals 14 residues. With 3 bases clipped from V and 6 bases from J, the junction kept 5 bases outside the gene matches. CDR1 and CDR2 from the germline V gene are MDHEN and SYDVKM. CDR3 sequence (DNA): TGTGCCAGCAGTTTTGCGGGAGGATCCGATACGCAGTATTTT. It encodes CASSFAGGSDTQYF.

J is TRBJ2-6 and V is TRBV27; no reliable D call. The CDR3 has 12 amino acids. The germline V and J ends were trimmed by 8 bases and 2 bases, with 4 bases remaining between them. Germline assignment: CDR1 MNHEY and CDR2 SMNVEV (reference sequence). This chain's CDR3 is CASGTGANVLTF. The DNA of the CDR3 is TGTGCCAGCGGGACTGGGGCCAACGTCCTGACTTTC.

This clonotype was detected many times. In nucleotides, the CDR3 is TGCAGCGCAGGGGAGAACACTGAAGCTTTCTTT. Translated: CSAGENTEAFF. The V call is TRBV29-1, the J call TRBJ1-1, with D perhaps TRBD1 (6 bases). Germline values: CDR1 SQVTM, CDR2 ANQGSEA. V lost 7 bases and J lost 1, with 7 bases in between. The CDR3 is 11 residues long.

J is TRBJ2-3 and V is TRBV18; 13 bases agree with TRBD2. The CDR3 runs 18 residues. The ends lost 1 base at V and 2 bases at J; junction bases unmatched: 6. Germline V lookup: CDR1 KGHSH, CDR2 LQKENI. The CDR3, as DNA: TGTGCCAGCTCACCACTTATACTAGCGGGAGGGATCACAGATACGCAGTATTTT. This codes for CASSPLILAGGITDTQYF.

This rearrangement joins TRBV6-2 or TRBV6-3 to TRBJ2-1; 12 positions match TRBD1. The CDR3 is made up of 20 amino acids. Trimming at V came to 2 bases and at J to 1 base, leaving 12 bases not matched to a gene. Per germline, CDR1 MNHEY and CDR2 SVGEGT. The CDR3 sequence: CASSYRPGQGAYGSYNEQFF. The CDR3 DNA sequence: TGTGCCAGCAGTTACCGCCCGGGACAGGGGGCCTATGGGTCCTACAATGAGCAGTTCTTC.

Many counts were recorded for this clonotype. The chain employs TRBV3-1 and TRBJ1-1; TRBD1 matches at 7 bases. Unmatched junction bases numbered 5, after V lost 1 base and J lost 6 bases. CDR3 size: 14 residues. Germline lookup yields CDR1 LGHDT and CDR2 YNNKEL (reference sequence). The CDR3 bases are TGTGCCAGCAGCCAAGGAGGGACAGCCCCTGAAGCTTTCTTT. This sequence encodes CASSQGGTAPEAFF.